This T cell receptor beta chain was profiled in a study of blood T cell repertoires in COVID-19. Turning to the study itself: COVID-19 samples collected from the United States, Italy and Spain covered acute and convalescent phases. From T cells, B-cell-depleted T cells, or PBMCs came the material, which was cDNA or gDNA.

The CDR3 runs 13 residues. The V and J ends lost 6 bases and 2 bases respectively, with 10 bases between them. In germline, CDR1 is SNHLY, CDR2 FYNNEI. Of note for this clone: In the same sample, other DNA sequences code for this CDR3.

Original analysis: From reference gene primer amplification, estimates of nucleated cell counts were derived. TCRdb's table, derived via immunoSEQ multiplex PCR, lists solely in-frame clones and lacks some. V, J and clone size were drawn from that table, and D and trimming were deduced from the DNA. In the table there are approximately 200,000 clones, 70% to 85% of which are singletons. Sequencing was carried out using PBMCs or T cells enriched from blood (not recorded which). This chain connects TRBV2 to TRBJ1-1, with D possibly TRBD1 on 5 matching bases. The sequence came from a man aged 60-69 years who had recovered from COVID-19. This CDR3 is CASRSDRNTEAFF. CDR3 nucleotide sequence: TGTGCCAGCAGATCAGACAGAAACACTGAAGCTTTCTTT.